The present TCR beta chain was sequenced within a study of blood T cell repertoires in COVID-19. On the study more broadly: Collection of acute and convalescent COVID-19 samples took place in the United States, Italy and Spain. T cells, B-cell-depleted T cells, or PBMCs supplied cDNA or gDNA.

Study processing details: Using reference gene primer amplification, nucleated cell counts were estimated. TCRdb keeps only in-frame clones here, not all; method: immunoSEQ multiplex PCR. V, J and clone size are those of that table, while D and trimming were read from the DNA. Of roughly 240,000 clones in the sample, 82% were seen once. CDR1 SGHTA and CDR2 FQGNSA come from the germline V gene. V lost 2 bases to trimming and J lost 6 bases, with 16 bases between them. The CDR3 sequence is 15 residues long. This TCR was sampled from an older woman with acute or convalescent COVID-19. The chain recombines TRBV7-2 with TRBJ1-2; D call uncertain. Sequenced material: peripheral blood. The CDR3 loop is CASSLLISGFDGYTF. The CDR3 DNA sequence: TGTGCCAGCAGCTTACTGATTTCGGGGTTTGATGGCTACACCTTC.